This T cell receptor (beta chain) was captured by sequencing in a study of blood T cell repertoires in COVID-19. Study overall: Acute and convalescent COVID-19 samples came from the United States, Italy and Spain.

Sequencing was performed with immunoSEQ multiplex PCR; in TCRdb, only in-frame clones are kept and a portion is missing. Among fewer than 250,000 clones listed, 80% to 90% were seen once. CDR1 and CDR2 (germline): SNHLY, FYNNEI. The V and J ends lost 5 bases and 4 bases, in that order; junction bases with no gene match: 13. The CDR3 covers 17 residues. The chain carries TRBV2 and TRBJ2-5, with TRBD2 identical over 10 bases. The material sequenced was peripheral blood. The receptor was derived from a woman in her forties or fifties with acute or convalescent COVID-19. In DNA, the CDR3 is TGTGCCAGCAGTAAGCGGGAGGGGGTTTTTCAGGGAGAGACCCAGTACTTC. It encodes CASSKREGVFQGETQYF.